This is a list of T cell receptor beta chains from one sample in a study of cytomegalovirus exposure and HLA in healthy donors. Sequencing used immunoSEQ multiplex PCR; TCRdb keeps in-frame clones, though not all of them. The table includes some 170,000 clones, roughly 77% detected once. Sequencing was performed on PBMCs. Receptor source: a man aged 18-30 years in good health and CMV-seropositive. CDR3s include the opening cysteine and the closing phenylalanine or tryptophan. The order of the fields is V gene, clone size, D gene, J gene, CDR3 protein, CDR3 DNA. The D gene is left open where the match is weak. A row's size may be missing; if present it is once, few, many or a size class.

V: TRBV28; size: NA; D: TRBD1; J: TRBJ2-5; CDR3: CASSPGSGTEETQYF; DNA: TGTGCCAGCAGCCCAGGAAGTGGGACAGAAGAGACCCAGTACTTC
V: TRBV27; size: NA; D: TRBD2; J: TRBJ2-2; CDR3: CASSSRVAGGIGGELFF; DNA: TGTGCCAGCTCTTCCAGGGTAGCGGGAGGAATTGGCGGGGAGCTGTTTTTT
V: TRBV6-5; size: NA; D: NA; J: TRBJ1-2; CDR3: CASSYSNTGAGYTF; DNA: TGTGCCAGCAGTTACTCGAATACAGGCGCAGGCTACACCTTC
V: TRBV15; size: NA; D: TRBD1; J: TRBJ1-2; CDR3: CATSSGTGVYGYTF; DNA: TGTGCCACCAGCAGCGGGACAGGAGTCTATGGCTACACCTTC
V: TRBV29-1; size: NA; D: TRBD1; J: TRBJ2-5; CDR3: CSVTGQGALETQYF; DNA: TGCAGCGTTACCGGACAGGGGGCATTAGAGACCCAGTACTTC
V: TRBV5-6; size: NA; D: NA; J: TRBJ2-1; CDR3: CASSPGGGWKQFF; DNA: TGTGCCAGCAGCCCAGGCGGCGGGTGGAAGCAGTTCTTC
V: TRBV10-3; size: few; D: NA; J: TRBJ1-1; CDR3: CAISKSENTEAFF; DNA: TGTGCCATCAGTAAATCAGAGAACACTGAAGCTTTCTTT
V: TRBV7-3; size: few; D: NA; J: TRBJ2-3; CDR3: CASSFGGLASDTQYF; DNA: TGTGCCAGCAGCTTCGGCGGCCTAGCGTCAGATACGCAGTATTTT
V: TRBV11-3; size: once; D: NA; J: TRBJ1-5; CDR3: CASSPPTVNQPQHF; DNA: TGTGCCAGCAGCCCGCCGACAGTCAATCAGCCCCAGCATTTT
V: TRBV2; size: NA; D: NA; J: TRBJ1-2; CDR3: CASSEGFGGYTF; DNA: TGTGCCAGCAGTGAAGGTTTCGGTGGCTACACCTTC
V: TRBV5-6; size: many; D: NA; J: TRBJ1-5; CDR3: CASSYGLDSVYQPQHF; DNA: TGTGCCAGCAGCTATGGGTTGGACAGTGTCTATCAGCCCCAGCATTTT
V: TRBV27; size: NA; D: NA; J: TRBJ1-4; CDR3: CASSSLTGKANEKLFF; DNA: TGTGCCAGCAGTTCCTTAACAGGGAAGGCTAATGAAAAACTGTTTTTT
V: TRBV7-9; size: NA; D: NA; J: TRBJ2-3; CDR3: CASSSSGNTDTQYF; DNA: TGTGCCAGCAGCTCCTCAGGTAACACAGATACGCAGTATTTT
V: TRBV27; size: NA; D: NA; J: TRBJ2-2; CDR3: CASSLDEGANTGELFF; DNA: TGTGCCAGCAGTTTAGATGAGGGGGCGAACACCGGGGAGCTGTTTTTT
V: TRBV5-1; size: NA; D: TRBD2; J: TRBJ2-2; CDR3: CASRSRELSTGELFF; DNA: TGCGCCAGCCGATCGCGGGAGCTTAGTACCGGGGAGCTGTTTTTT
V: TRBV10-2; size: NA; D: NA; J: TRBJ1-2; CDR3: CASSGQVDGTSSKIYGYTF; DNA: TGCGCCAGCAGTGGCCAGGTTGACGGGACATCCAGTAAAATCTATGGCTACACCTTC
V: TRBV27; size: NA; D: TRBD1; J: TRBJ1-4; CDR3: CASSLYSGTGVEKLFF; DNA: TGTGCCAGCAGTTTATATTCTGGGACAGGGGTGGAAAAACTGTTTTTT
V: TRBV9; size: NA; D: NA; J: TRBJ2-5; CDR3: CASSRDLGQETQYF; DNA: TGTGCCAGCAGCCGAGATCTCGGTCAAGAGACCCAGTACTTC
V: TRBV7-9; size: NA; D: NA; J: TRBJ1-1; CDR3: CASSLSTGYTEAFF; DNA: TGTGCCAGCAGCTTAAGTACAGGTTACACTGAAGCTTTCTTT
V: TRBV5-1; size: NA; D: TRBD2; J: TRBJ2-2; CDR3: CASSFNSGRVTGELFF; DNA: TGCGCCAGCAGCTTCAATAGCGGGAGGGTTACCGGGGAGCTGTTTTTT
V: TRBV2; size: NA; D: TRBD1; J: TRBJ1-5; CDR3: CASSPGTGGRNQPQHF; DNA: TGTGCCAGCAGTCCTGGGACAGGGGGTCGCAATCAGCCCCAGCATTTT
V: TRBV11-2; size: NA; D: TRBD1; J: TRBJ2-1; CDR3: CASSMDRGLYNEQFF; DNA: TGTGCCAGCAGCATGGACAGGGGGCTCTACAATGAGCAGTTCTTC
V: TRBV5-1; size: NA; D: TRBD1; J: TRBJ2-1; CDR3: CASSVAGGIFDEQFF; DNA: TGCGCCAGCAGCGTCGCAGGGGGTATATTTGATGAGCAGTTCTTC
V: TRBV30; size: NA; D: NA; J: TRBJ2-5; CDR3: CAWSYSVETQYF; DNA: TGTGCCTGGAGTTATTCGGTTGAGACCCAGTACTTC
V: TRBV5-1; size: few; D: NA; J: TRBJ2-1; CDR3: CASSSFFEGWGNEQFF; DNA: TGCGCCAGCAGCTCTTTCTTCGAGGGATGGGGTAATGAGCAGTTCTTC
V: TRBV9; size: NA; D: NA; J: TRBJ1-2; CDR3: CASRGGNGYTF; DNA: TGTGCCAGCAGGGGGGGAAATGGCTACACCTTC
V: TRBV27; size: NA; D: NA; J: TRBJ1-2; CDR3: CASSWNLEGHGYTF; DNA: TGTGCCAGCAGTTGGAACTTGGAGGGGCATGGCTACACCTTC
V: TRBV6-5; size: few; D: NA; J: TRBJ1-2; CDR3: CASFRGLGGYTF; DNA: TGTGCCAGCTTTAGGGGCCTCGGCGGCTACACCTTC
V: TRBV5-1; size: NA; D: TRBD2; J: TRBJ2-5; CDR3: CASSLLSLAGAKGTQYF; DNA: TGCGCCAGCAGCTTGCTTAGCCTAGCGGGGGCCAAGGGAACCCAGTACTTC
V: TRBV28; size: NA; D: NA; J: TRBJ1-5; CDR3: CASTARGRGNQPQHF; DNA: TGTGCCAGCACCGCCCGGGGTCGGGGCAATCAGCCCCAGCATTTT
V: TRBV5-6; size: NA; D: TRBD1; J: TRBJ2-5; CDR3: CASSPMGRQGSETQYF; DNA: TGTGCCAGCAGCCCCATGGGTAGACAGGGGTCGGAGACCCAGTACTTC
V: TRBV19; size: NA; D: NA; J: TRBJ1-5; CDR3: CASSTRGGLNQPQHF; DNA: TGTGCCAGTAGTACTAGGGGGGGCCTCAATCAGCCCCAGCATTTT
V: TRBV19; size: once; D: TRBD2; J: TRBJ2-1; CDR3: CASSIGTSVSYNEQFF; DNA: TGTGCCAGTAGTATCGGGACTAGCGTGTCCTACAATGAGCAGTTCTTC
V: TRBV5-1; size: few; D: TRBD1; J: TRBJ1-1; CDR3: CASSWATGAQGTEAFF; DNA: TGCGCCAGCAGCTGGGCTACAGGGGCCCAGGGCACTGAAGCTTTCTTT
V: TRBV5-6; size: NA; D: NA; J: TRBJ1-1; CDR3: CASSSLGVTEAFF; DNA: TGTGCCAGCAGCTCACTCGGGGTAACTGAAGCTTTCTTT
V: TRBV4-1; size: NA; D: NA; J: TRBJ1-2; CDR3: CASSQQDVGAYGYTF; DNA: TGCGCCAGCAGCCAGCAGGATGTTGGGGCCTATGGCTACACCTTC
V: TRBV6-1; size: NA; D: NA; J: TRBJ1-1; CDR3: CASSEESETSTFF; DNA: TGTGCCAGCAGTGAAGAGTCAGAAACCAGTACTTTCTTT
V: TRBV5-1; size: NA; D: NA; J: TRBJ1-1; CDR3: CASSPRKGSTEAFF; DNA: TGCGCCAGCAGCCCTAGGAAAGGGAGCACTGAAGCTTTCTTT